This is a list of T cell receptor beta chains from one sample in a study of T cell repertoires in cytomegalovirus infection. For these receptors, no antigen is known. In TCRdb, the reads were re-called with MiXCR into one record per CDR3 protein. This sample carries roughly 500,000 distinct CDR3 sequences, about 42% of them seen once, and the ten largest clones take about 39%. This material consisted of cultured PBMCs, taken from culture after CMV antigen stimulation. Source of these receptors: a human donor in good health (CMV status not recorded). Some clones in this sample may be carry-over from other donors' samples. CDR3s include the opening cysteine and the closing phenylalanine or tryptophan. Each record gives: J gene, D gene, clone size, V gene, CDR3 protein, CDR3 DNA. D genes are given only for firm matches. A clone size is listed for some rows: how often the clone was seen (once, few, many), or a class if it is expanded.

>TRBJ2-5|NA|NA|TRBV5-1
CASSLGWGYQETQYF
TGCGCCAGCAGCTTGGGATGGGGGTACCAAGAGACCCAGTACTTC
>TRBJ1-2|TRBD1|NA|TRBV20-1
CSARGGQGLSVYGYTF
TGCAGTGCTAGGGGGGGACAGGGGCTCTCTGTCTATGGCTACACCTTC
>TRBJ1-6|NA|few|TRBV19
CASSIVPARPLHF
TGTGCCAGTAGTATCGTGCCGGCTAGACCCCTCCACTTT
>TRBJ2-1|NA|NA|TRBV7-6
CASSFLAQSSYNEQFF
TGTGCCAGCAGCTTTCTAGCGCAGAGCTCCTACAATGAGCAGTTCTTC
>TRBJ1-1|NA|NA|TRBV7-9
CASSSKDILMNTEAFF
TGTGCCAGCAGCTCGAAGGACATCCTTATGAACACTGAAGCTTTCTTT
>TRBJ2-7|TRBD2|NA|TRBV27
CASSLDSGRAAYEQYF
TGTGCCAGCAGTTTAGATAGCGGGAGGGCCGCCTACGAGCAGTACTTC
>TRBJ1-5|NA|few|TRBV12-3/TRBV12-4
CASSPARGLLGSGNQPQHF
TGTGCCAGCAGCCCGGCGCGGGGGCTCCTTGGGTCGGGCAATCAGCCCCAGCATTTT
>TRBJ2-3|NA|few|TRBV27
CASSSRGRTTDTQYF
TGTGCCAGCAGTTCAAGAGGGAGGACCACAGATACGCAGTATTTT
>TRBJ1-1|TRBD1|few|TRBV11-2
CASSPDRGGTEAFF
TGTGCCAGCAGCCCAGACAGGGGCGGTACTGAAGCTTTCTTT
>TRBJ1-5|NA|NA|TRBV25-1
CASSGAENSNQPQHF
TGTGCCAGCAGTGGGGCAGAGAATAGCAATCAGCCCCAGCATTTT
>TRBJ2-1|NA|few|TRBV5-6
CASSSWVDNEQFF
TGTGCCAGCAGCTCTTGGGTCGACAATGAGCAGTTCTTC
>TRBJ2-2|NA|NA|TRBV5-4
CASSPSGAEGELFF
TGTGCCAGCAGCCCCTCTGGAGCCGAAGGGGAGCTGTTTTTT
>TRBJ2-1|NA|few|TRBV11-2
CASSFGALTLNEQFF
TGTGCCAGCAGCTTCGGAGCACTAACGTTAAATGAGCAGTTCTTC
>TRBJ2-5|TRBD2|NA|TRBV7-6
CASSHPSGGPGQETQYF
TGTGCCAGCAGCCATCCTTCGGGGGGGCCTGGGCAAGAGACCCAGTACTTC
>TRBJ2-1|TRBD2|NA|TRBV11-3
CASSSGGGAHNEQFF
TGTGCCAGCAGCTCAGGCGGGGGGGCCCACAATGAGCAGTTCTTC
>TRBJ2-2|TRBD2|NA|TRBV7-2
CASSLNGRANGELFF
TGTGCCAGCAGCTTAAACGGGAGGGCCAACGGGGAGCTGTTTTTT
>TRBJ2-7|NA|NA|TRBV7-9
CASSPAVGAYEQYF
TGTGCCAGCAGCCCTGCCGTGGGGGCCTACGAGCAGTACTTC
>TRBJ1-2|NA|NA|TRBV20-1
CSARDRVLGGYTF
TGCAGTGCTAGAGACAGGGTTTTGGGTGGCTACACCTTC
>TRBJ2-3|NA|few|TRBV7-9
CASSLRGALSTDTQYF
TGTGCCAGCAGCTTGAGGGGGGCTCTCAGCACAGATACGCAGTATTTT
>TRBJ2-7|TRBD1|NA|TRBV10-3
CAISGTGRYEQYF
TGTGCCATCAGCGGGACAGGGAGATACGAGCAGTACTTC
>TRBJ2-3|TRBD1|NA|TRBV5-5
CASSWRTGRRTDTQYF
TGTGCCAGCAGCTGGCGGACAGGGAGGAGGACAGATACGCAGTATTTT
>TRBJ2-2|NA|once|TRBV19
CASHLRTDTGELFF
TGTGCCAGTCACCTAAGGACGGACACCGGGGAGCTGTTTTTT
>TRBJ1-1|NA|few|TRBV6-1
CASSGVRNTEAFF
TGTGCCAGCAGTGGCGTCCGTAACACTGAAGCTTTCTTT
>TRBJ2-7|TRBD1|NA|TRBV10-3
CATARQGSNEQYF
TGTGCCACCGCGAGACAGGGTAGCAACGAGCAGTACTTC
>TRBJ2-1|NA|few|TRBV12-3/TRBV12-4
CASSGMGREQFF
TGTGCCAGCAGTGGAATGGGGAGAGAGCAGTTCTTC
>TRBJ2-2|NA|NA|TRBV7-2
CASSLGGVNTGELFF
TGTGCCAGCAGCTTGGGCGGGGTGAACACCGGGGAGCTGTTTTTT
>TRBJ2-7|TRBD2|NA|TRBV15
CATSREPAGVYEQYF
TGTGCCACCAGCAGAGAACCAGCGGGAGTCTACGAGCAGTACTTC
>TRBJ1-5|NA|NA|TRBV6-6
CASMFSNQPQHF
TGTGCCAGCATGTTCAGCAATCAGCCCCAGCATTTT
>TRBJ2-1|NA|NA|TRBV9
CASSEQGEQFF
TGTGCCAGCAGCGAACAAGGAGAGCAGTTCTTC
>TRBJ2-5|NA|few|TRBV4-1
CASSQDERLEGETQYF
TGCGCCAGCAGCCAAGATGAGCGACTAGAGGGAGAGACCCAGTACTTC
>TRBJ2-1|NA|few|TRBV11-2
CASSLGVRIEQFF
TGTGCCAGCAGCTTAGGGGTCCGGATAGAGCAGTTCTTC
>TRBJ2-5|NA|NA|TRBV7-2
CASSPGPIVAETQYF
TGTGCCAGCAGCCCCGGACCCATCGTGGCGGAGACCCAGTACTTC
>TRBJ2-1|NA|NA|TRBV12-3/TRBV12-4
CASSRGTANNEQFF
TGTGCCAGCAGCCGCGGGACAGCAAACAATGAGCAGTTCTTC
>TRBJ1-2|NA|many|TRBV6-2/TRBV6-3
CASRHEWSTGLNYGYTF
TGTGCCAGCAGACATGAGTGGTCAACTGGGCTTAACTATGGCTACACCTTC
>TRBJ1-1|NA|NA|TRBV5-1
CASSLAVNHEAFF
TGCGCCAGCAGCTTGGCAGTGAACCATGAAGCTTTCTTT
>TRBJ2-3|NA|NA|TRBV15
CATSRDLTTSTDTQYF
TGTGCCACCAGCAGAGATCTAACAACTAGCACAGATACGCAGTATTTT
>TRBJ2-3|TRBD1|NA|TRBV27
CASSFIGDREGDTQYF
TGTGCCAGCAGTTTTATCGGGGACAGGGAAGGAGATACGCAGTATTTT
>TRBJ1-6|NA|NA|TRBV27
CASSSQVLSSYNSPLHF
TGTGCCAGCAGTTCGCAGGTCTTAAGCTCCTATAATTCACCCCTCCACTTT
>TRBJ2-7|TRBD2|few|TRBV20-1
CSARRTRETYEQYF
TGCAGTGCTAGGAGGACTAGAGAGACCTACGAGCAGTACTTC
>TRBJ1-1|NA|NA|TRBV6-2/TRBV6-3
CASRDRLPGAFF
TGTGCCAGCAGAGACAGGCTCCCTGGAGCTTTCTTT
>TRBJ1-2|TRBD1|few|TRBV7-2
CASSRQGANYGYTF
TGTGCCAGCAGCCGACAGGGCGCTAACTATGGCTACACCTTC